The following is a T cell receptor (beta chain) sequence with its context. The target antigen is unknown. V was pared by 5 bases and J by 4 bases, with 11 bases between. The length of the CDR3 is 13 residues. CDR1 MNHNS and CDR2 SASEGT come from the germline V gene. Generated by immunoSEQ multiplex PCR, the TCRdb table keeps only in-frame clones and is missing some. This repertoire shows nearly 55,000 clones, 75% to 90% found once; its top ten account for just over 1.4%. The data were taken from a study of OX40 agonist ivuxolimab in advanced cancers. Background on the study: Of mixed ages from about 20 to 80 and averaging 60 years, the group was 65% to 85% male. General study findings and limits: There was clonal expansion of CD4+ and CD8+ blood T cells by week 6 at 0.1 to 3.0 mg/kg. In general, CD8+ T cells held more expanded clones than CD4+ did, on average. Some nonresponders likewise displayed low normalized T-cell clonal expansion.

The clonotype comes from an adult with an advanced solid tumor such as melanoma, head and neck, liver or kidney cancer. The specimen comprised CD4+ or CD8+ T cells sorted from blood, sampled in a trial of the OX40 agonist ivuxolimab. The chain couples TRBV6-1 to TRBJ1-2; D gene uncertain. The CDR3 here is CASSNSLPYGYTF. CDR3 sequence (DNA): TGTGCCAGCAGTAACAGTCTCCCCTATGGCTACACCTTC.